Below, 2 T cell receptor beta chains from the same sample are listed, as sequenced in a study of cytomegalovirus exposure and HLA in healthy donors. 60 Vbeta and 13 Jbeta primers were used in PCR. Produced via immunoSEQ multiplex PCR; TCRdb's table is partial and in-frame only. Of roughly 150,000 clones in the sample, 65% to 85% were seen once. The sample was PBMCs. The receptors come from a woman aged 45-65 years in good health and CMV-seropositive.

About this clone: A read error may produce the germline difference seen at one junction end. The chain employs TRBV5-1 and TRBJ2-6; D might be TRBD1 (5 bases). The germline V gene has CDR1 SGHRS and CDR2 YFSETQ. CDR3 length: 16 residues. CDR3 loop: CASSLGTLFGANVLPF. The CDR3 region has the DNA TGCGCCAGCAGCTTGGGGACACTGTTTGGGGCCAACGTCCTGCCTTTC.

The chain joins TRBV28 to TRBJ2-6, with 7 bases lining up with TRBD2. The CDR3 consists of 15 residues. Germline V gene lookup returns CDR1 MDHEN and CDR2 SYDVKM. V dropped 7 bases and J dropped 2; count of bases not matched to a gene: 5. CDR3: CASNIRGAGANVLTF. The CDR3, as DNA: TGTGCCAGCAATATTCGGGGGGCTGGGGCCAACGTCCTGACTTTC.